A single sample gave rise to the 27 T cell receptor beta chains below, sequenced in a study of T cell responses to AZD1222 COVID-19 vaccine. The protocol was immunoSEQ multiplex PCR, while the TCRdb copy is restricted to in-frame clones and leaves out a portion. There are 200,000 to 250,000 clones in the sample; approximately 94% occur only once, and around 1.7% lies in the top ten. Sequences were derived from peripheral blood, sampled 28 days after the second dose of the MenACWY control vaccine. These receptors came from an adult who received the MenACWY meningococcal vaccine as a control.

The V gene is TRBV15, the J gene TRBJ1-1; D ambiguous. Deletions cut 1 base from V and 1 base from J, with 10 bases between. This CDR3 has 15 amino acids. Germline V gene lookup returns CDR1 LNHNV and CDR2 YYDKDF (reference sequence). CDR3 loop: CATSRVGASNTEAFF. The CDR3 region has the DNA TGTGCCACCAGCAGAGTCGGCGCCTCGAACACTGAAGCTTTCTTT.

This chain connects TRBV18 to TRBJ2-7, with TRBD2 matching 12 bases. V shed 10 bases, J shed 6 bases, and the junction held 7 bases outside the gene matches. The CDR3 is 13 amino acids. Germline V gives CDR1 KGHSH, CDR2 LQKENI. CDR3 amino acids: CATQLAGGFEQYF. The DNA for the CDR3 is TGTGCCACCCAACTAGCGGGGGGTTTCGAGCAGTACTTC.

This clone came up once. The J gene is TRBJ2-7, the V gene TRBV19; TRBD1 aligns across 8 bases. The germline V gene encodes CDR1 LNHDA and CDR2 SQIVND (reference sequence). J was trimmed by 1 base and V by 7 bases; bases with no gene match: 6. This CDR3 spans 14 amino acids. This CDR3 reads CASKPGQVSYEQYF. CDR3 nucleotide sequence: TGTGCCAGTAAACCGGGACAGGTTTCCTACGAGCAGTACTTC.

The genes are TRBV9 and TRBJ2-1, with D unresolved. V was trimmed by 0 bases and J by 9 bases, leaving 16 bases between them. The CDR3 runs to 15 residues. Germline CDR1 SGDLS, CDR2 YYNGEE. The CDR3 nucleotides read TGTGCCAGCAGCGTAGGGCCCCATTTCAACGGTGAGCAGTTCTTC. It is translated as CASSVGPHFNGEQFF.

This chain uses TRBV19 with TRBJ2-2; D ambiguous. Trimming removed 3 bases at V and 5 bases at J, with 7 bases between. The CDR3 contains 13 residues. Germline assignment: CDR1 LNHDA and CDR2 SQIVND (reference sequence). CDR3 sequence: CASSMRLTGELFF. As DNA, the CDR3 is TGTGCCAGTAGTATGAGGCTTACCGGGGAGCTGTTTTTT.

The chain uses TRBV19 and TRBJ2-1, with 10 positions matching TRBD2. Germline V gene lookup returns CDR1 LNHDA and CDR2 SQIVND (reference sequence). After removal of 11 bases from V and 10 bases from J, the junction contained 8 bases not matched to a gene. This CDR3 has 12 residues. This CDR3 is CASTSGLAEQFF. CDR3 DNA sequence: TGTGCCTCCACGTCGGGACTAGCGGAGCAGTTCTTC.

The chain links TRBV24-1 to TRBJ2-2, with D perhaps matching TRBD1 (6 bases). Looked up from germline, CDR1 is KGHDR and CDR2 is SFDVKD. The ends were cut back, 3 bases at V and 0 bases at J, with 10 bases in the middle. The CDR3 has 16 residues. CDR3 sequence reads: CATSDRDKTNTGELFF. In nucleotides, the CDR3 is TGTGCCACCAGTGATAGGGACAAAACGAACACCGGGGAGCTGTTTTTT.

This clone has a single count. The chain couples TRBV19 to TRBJ1-1; no definite D call. CDR3 length: 13 residues. Germline V gene data show CDR1 as LNHDA and CDR2 as SQIVND (reference sequence). The ends were cut back, 3 bases at V and 5 bases at J, with 10 bases in the middle. The CDR3 bases are TGTGCCAGTAGTATCTGGGGAATTACTGAAGCTTTCTTT. It yields the protein CASSIWGITEAFF. Complete variable domain (other parts from reference TRBV19 and TRBJ1-1): DGGITQSPKYLFRKEGQNVTLSCEQNLNHDAMYWYRQDPGQGLRLIYYSQIVNDFQKGDIAEGYSVSREKKESFPLTVTSAQKNPTAFYLCASSIWGITEAFFGQGTRLTVV.

The rearrangement links TRBV18 to TRBJ1-3; no definite D call. The CDR3 runs 19 residues. The V end was cut by 2 bases, the J end by 0 bases, with 20 bases between. The V gene's germline CDR1 is KGHSH and CDR2 LQKENI. CDR3 residues: CASSPEVQLAQNSGNTIYF. DNA of the CDR3: TGTGCCAGCTCACCAGAGGTACAGTTGGCCCAAAACTCTGGAAACACCATATATTTT.

V and J are TRBV6-5 and TRBJ2-7; the match to TRBD1 covers 8 bases. V gave up 6 bases and J gave up 4 bases; unmatched junction bases: 5. CDR3 length: 13 amino acids. From germline, CDR1 is MNHEY and CDR2 SVGAGI. The chain's CDR3 is CASSRDRLYEQYF. CDR3 DNA sequence: TGTGCCAGCAGCCGGGACAGGCTTTACGAGCAGTACTTC.

The chain couples TRBV28 to TRBJ2-3, with 7 bases lining up with TRBD2. Germline values: CDR1 MDHEN, CDR2 SYDVKM. The CDR3 loop spans 15 amino acids. V lost 2 bases to trimming and J lost 4 bases; unmatched junction nucleotides: 6. CDR3 protein: CASSLGGSVADTQYF. CDR3 sequence (DNA): TGTGCCAGCAGTTTAGGCGGGAGCGTGGCAGATACGCAGTATTTT.

This clone appeared a single time. The chain couples TRBV10-3 to TRBJ2-1; either TRBD1 or TRBD2 may supply D (6 bases each). CDR1 and CDR2 from the germline V gene are ENHRY and SYGVKD. V was clipped by 2 bases and J by 8 bases, with 22 bases between them. This CDR3 spans 17 amino acids. CDR3 residues: CAISERGWDLEGDEQFF. The CDR3 region has the DNA TGTGCCATCAGTGAGAGGGGGTGGGACTTAGAGGGGGATGAGCAGTTCTTC.

The gene calls are TRBV2 and TRBJ2-3; no clear D gene. Trimming left V 3 bases short and J 2 bases short, with 9 bases between. Germline lookup yields CDR1 SNHLY and CDR2 FYNNEI. The CDR3 contains 14 residues. This CDR3 reads CASSEVSATDTQYF. The CDR3 region has the DNA TGTGCCAGCAGTGAGGTCAGTGCCACAGATACGCAGTATTTT.

The table lists this clone with a count of one. The chain joins TRBV30 to TRBJ1-2; possibly TRBD1 for D (6 bases). V was pared by 1 base and J by 4 bases, with 16 bases between. This CDR3 contains 15 residues. Germline loops: CDR1 GTSNPN, CDR2 SVGIG (reference sequence). The CDR3 DNA sequence: TGTGCCTGGAGTGCAGGGTCGCAGGGGATCTATGGCTACACCTTC. Its protein product is CAWSAGSQGIYGYTF.

The V gene is TRBV28, the J gene TRBJ2-7; D gene ambiguous. Germline V gives CDR1 MDHEN, CDR2 SYDVKM. This CDR3 has 14 amino acids. V was pared by 3 bases and J by 0 bases, with 9 bases between. DNA for the CDR3: TGTGCCAGCAGTTTTGGCGGCCGCTCCTACGAGCAGTACTTC. It is translated as CASSFGGRSYEQYF.

The chain recombines TRBV7-9 with TRBJ2-1; no clear D. The V and J ends lost 1 base and 0 bases respectively, with 10 bases between them. This CDR3 has 16 residues. The germline V gene encodes CDR1 SEHNR and CDR2 FQNEAQ (reference sequence). The CDR3 DNA follows: TGTGCCAGCAGCTTAGTTCCCCTGAGCTCCTACAATGAGCAGTTCTTC. It codes for CASSLVPLSSYNEQFF.

The chain recombines TRBV7-3 with TRBJ2-7; the D gene could be TRBD1 or TRBD2 (5 bases each). This CDR3 is built from 15 residues. Germline loops: CDR1 SGHTA, CDR2 FQGTGA. The V gene lost 1 base and the J gene lost 3 bases, with 13 bases spanning the gap. The CDR3 region is CASSLRSGHDYEQYF. The CDR3 nucleotides read TGTGCCAGCAGCTTAAGGTCGGGGCACGACTACGAGCAGTACTTC.

This chain joins TRBV7-3 and TRBJ2-2; TRBD2 agrees at 10 bases. This CDR3 has 16 amino acids. CDR1 SGHTA and CDR2 FQGTGA come from the germline V gene. V trimming: 4 bases; J trimming: 3 bases; junction bases outside the gene matches: 5. The CDR3 bases are TGTGCCAGCAGCTATGGGACTAGCGTCTACACCGGGGAGCTGTTTTTT. Its translation: CASSYGTSVYTGELFF. The entire variable domain, with the rest obtained from reference TRBV7-3 and TRBJ2-2, is as follows: GAGVSQTPSNKVTEKGKYVELRCDPISGHTALYWYRQSLGQGPEFLIYFQGTGAADDSGLPNDRFFAVRPEGSVSTLKIQRTERGDSAVYLCASSYGTSVYTGELFFGEGSRLTVL.

The chain is built from TRBV11-2 and TRBJ2-1; D possibly matches TRBD1 or TRBD2 (6 bases each). Germline V gene data show CDR1 as SGHAT and CDR2 as FQNNGV. Deletions cut 7 bases from V and 7 bases from J, with 14 bases between. CDR3 length: 13 residues. CDR3 protein: CASTLPGANEQFF. CDR3 bases: TGTGCCAGCACCCTCCCGGGGGCAAATGAGCAGTTCTTC.

This rearrangement joins TRBV9 to TRBJ1-5; 8 nucleotides line up with TRBD1. Germline V CDR1 and CDR2: SGDLS, YYNGEE. This CDR3 is 17 amino acids long. The J segment lost 2 bases and the V segment lost 0 bases, leaving 7 bases of the junction unmatched. The CDR3 reads CASSVVVTGVGNQPQHF. The CDR3 coding sequence is TGTGCCAGCAGCGTAGTGGTGACAGGGGTTGGCAATCAGCCCCAGCATTTT.

J is TRBJ2-5 and V is TRBV25-1, with D perhaps given as TRBD1 or TRBD2 (5 bases each). Per germline, CDR1 MGHDK and CDR2 SYGVNS. The V end lost 8 bases, the J end lost 3 bases, and 16 bases lay between the germline ends. The CDR3 contains 14 residues. The CDR3 loop is CASGTFYGKETQYF. CDR3 nucleotides: TGTGCCAGCGGGACCTTTTACGGCAAAGAGACCCAGTACTTC.

The chain couples TRBV5-6 to TRBJ2-7; tentatively, D is TRBD1 (5 bases). The CDR3 runs to 14 residues. Per germline, CDR1 SGHDT and CDR2 YYEEEE. Trimming removed 3 bases from V and 1 base from J, with 11 bases in between. As DNA, the CDR3 is TGTGCCAGCAGCTGGGGCACCAGTTCCTACGAGCAGTACTTC. This sequence encodes CASSWGTSSYEQYF.

A single count supports this clone. This chain connects TRBV3-1 (or the pseudogene TRBV3-2) to TRBJ2-1; D is ambiguous. The V gene's germline CDR1 is LGHDT and CDR2 YNNKEL (reference sequence). The CDR3 runs to 8 residues. CDR3 sequence: CVPDEQFF. The CDR3 DNA is TGTGTGCCGGATGAGCAGTTCTTC.

V gene TRBV7-8 combines with J gene TRBJ2-5; D is uncertain. CDR1 is SGHVS and CDR2 is FQNEAQ in the germline V gene. V dropped 5 bases and J dropped 5 bases, with 12 bases sitting between them. This CDR3 region has 13 residues. The CDR3 sequence is CASSPPMAETQYF. DNA of the CDR3: TGTGCCAGCAGCCCCCCCATGGCGGAGACCCAGTACTTC. Together with reference TRBV7-8 and TRBJ2-5, the CDR3 gives the full variable domain: GAGVSQSPRYKVAKRGQDVALRCDPISGHVSLFWYQQALGQGPEFLTYFQNEAQLDKSGLPSDRFFAERPEGSVSTLKIQRTQQEDSAVYLCASSPPMAETQYFGPGTRLLVL.

CDR3 loop: CATSDPTPPQGRDEQFF. DNA of the CDR3: TGTGCCACCAGTGACCCAACCCCCCCACAGGGGAGGGATGAGCAGTTCTTC. This rearrangement joins TRBV24-1 to TRBJ2-1, with D perhaps being TRBD1 or TRBD2 (7 bases each). V lost 4 bases and J 8 bases, leaving 23 bases between the germline ends. CDR1 is KGHDR, CDR2 SFDVKD, per germline. This CDR3 is 17 amino acids long.

The V gene is TRBV28, the J gene TRBJ1-1; TRBD1 is a possible D gene (6 bases). Trimming removed 7 bases from V and 0 bases from J, with 15 bases in between. The CDR3 is 15 amino acids. The germline gives CDR1 MDHEN, CDR2 SYDVKM. The CDR3, as DNA: TGTGCCAGCACCTTGGACGGGGGCATGAACACTGAAGCTTTCTTT. Translating it yields CASTLDGGMNTEAFF.

This clone appeared once. The chain joins TRBV5-1 to TRBJ2-1; 13 nucleotides agree with TRBD2. CDR1 is SGHRS, CDR2 YFSETQ, per germline. The CDR3 length is 16 residues. With V trimmed by 2 bases and J by 4 bases, 3 bases remained unmatched. CDR3 amino acids: CASSFGTSGAYNEQFF. CDR3 nucleotides: TGCGCCAGCAGCTTCGGGACTAGCGGGGCTTACAATGAGCAGTTCTTC.